A single sample is the source of the 10 T cell receptor beta chains below, sequenced in a study of shared T cell receptors in the human thymus. Profiled with immunoSEQ multiplex PCR; TCRdb holds only in-frame clones, not every one. The sample has under 850,000 clones, roughly 90% seen once. The same sample was also used in a study of human thymus T cells.

The sequenced sample was thymocytes. The receptor source for this set is a boy less than two years old with a congenital heart defect.

This rearrangement joins TRBV7-2 to TRBJ2-7; D is perhaps TRBD1 (5 bases). This CDR3 spans 17 amino acids. V was trimmed by 5 bases and J by 0 bases, leaving 20 bases between them. Germline assignment: CDR1 SGHTA and CDR2 FQGNSA. The CDR3 DNA sequence: TGTGCCAGCAGCCCTGCCCCCAGGGCGCCTAGCTCCTACGAGCAGTACTTC. It specifies CASSPAPRAPSSYEQYF.

The chain has TRBV6-5 and TRBJ2-7; D perhaps matches TRBD2 (5 bases). Germline loops: CDR1 MNHEY, CDR2 SVGAGI. V lost 6 bases and J 1 base, leaving 10 bases between the germline ends. The CDR3 is made up of 13 amino acids. Here the CDR3 reads CASSERRSYEQYF. The CDR3 DNA is TGTGCCAGCAGCGAGCGGCGATCCTACGAGCAGTACTTC.

The rearrangement joins TRBV5-1 to TRBJ1-2; D unclear. CDR1 SGHRS and CDR2 YFSETQ come from the germline V gene. V was clipped by 5 bases and J by 8 bases, with 10 bases between them. This CDR3 spans 11 amino acids. The CDR3 sequence is CASSNGGGYTF. The CDR3 DNA sequence: TGCGCCAGCAGTAATGGCGGGGGCTACACCTTC.

The V and J genes are TRBV5-6 and TRBJ2-2, with 11 nucleotides matching TRBD2. The ends lost 4 bases at V and 4 bases at J; junction bases unmatched: 6. This CDR3 contains 16 residues. Germline V gene sequence: CDR1 SGHDT, CDR2 YYEEEE. As DNA, the CDR3 is TGTGCCAGCAGCCTTACTAGCGGGAGTCTCACCGGGGAGCTGTTTTTT. Its protein is CASSLTSGSLTGELFF.

The chain couples TRBV5-8 to TRBJ1-5, with a weak D call TRBD1 (6 bases). The V and J ends lost 4 bases and 2 bases respectively, with 10 bases between them. The V gene's germline CDR1 is SGHTS and CDR2 YDEGEE. The CDR3 covers 14 residues. In nucleotides, the CDR3 is TGTGCCAGCAGCGGCCGACAGGGCAATCAGCCCCAGCATTTT. It translates to CASSGRQGNQPQHF.

The J gene is TRBJ2-1, the V gene TRBV6-6; perhaps TRBD2 as D (6 bases). Per the germline V gene, CDR1 is MNHNY and CDR2 is SVGAGI (reference sequence). The CDR3 totals 15 residues. With 2 bases removed from V and 8 bases from J, the gap between germline ends came to 16 bases. The CDR3 is CASSYLYREPDEQFF. In DNA form, the CDR3 reads TGTGCCAGCAGTTACCTCTACCGGGAGCCGGATGAGCAGTTCTTC.

To note about this clone: One end of the junction fails to match germline, which may point to a read error. V and J are TRBV14 and TRBJ2-1; 7 bases align to TRBD2. The CDR3 spans 13 residues. Germline CDR1 is SGHDN and CDR2 is FVKESK. The CDR3 region has the DNA TGTGCCAGCACCCAAGGGCAGCGGGGAAGGCAGTTCTTC. It yields the protein CASTQGQRGRQFF.

This chain joins TRBV6-1 and TRBJ2-4; a possible D gene is TRBD2 (7 bases). The CDR3 length is 17 residues. Trimming cost V 0 bases and J 1 base, with 13 bases left between them. CDR1 and CDR2 (germline): MNHNS, SASEGT. DNA of the CDR3: TGTGCCAGCAGTGAAGCGCGGGGGCGCGCGGCCAAAAACATTCAGTACTTC. It yields the protein CASSEARGRAAKNIQYF.

V gene TRBV27 combines with J gene TRBJ2-1; 13 positions agree with TRBD2. After removal of 4 bases from V and 8 bases from J, the junction contained 8 bases not matched to a gene. This CDR3 has 16 amino acids. Germline values: CDR1 MNHEY, CDR2 SMNVEV (reference sequence). The CDR3 nucleotides read TGTGCCAGCAGTTCGGGACTAGCGGGGCCGGGCGATGAGCAGTTCTTC. Translating it yields CASSSGLAGPGDEQFF.

The chain has TRBV5-1 and TRBJ1-2; 7 bases agree with TRBD1. The V and J ends lost 4 bases and 8 bases, in that order; junction bases with no gene match: 11. The CDR3 loop spans 14 amino acids. Per the germline V gene, CDR1 is SGHRS and CDR2 is YFSETQ. The CDR3 DNA reads as TGCGCCAGCAGCGCACCGGGACAGACGGGCGGCTACACCTTC. It encodes CASSAPGQTGGYTF.